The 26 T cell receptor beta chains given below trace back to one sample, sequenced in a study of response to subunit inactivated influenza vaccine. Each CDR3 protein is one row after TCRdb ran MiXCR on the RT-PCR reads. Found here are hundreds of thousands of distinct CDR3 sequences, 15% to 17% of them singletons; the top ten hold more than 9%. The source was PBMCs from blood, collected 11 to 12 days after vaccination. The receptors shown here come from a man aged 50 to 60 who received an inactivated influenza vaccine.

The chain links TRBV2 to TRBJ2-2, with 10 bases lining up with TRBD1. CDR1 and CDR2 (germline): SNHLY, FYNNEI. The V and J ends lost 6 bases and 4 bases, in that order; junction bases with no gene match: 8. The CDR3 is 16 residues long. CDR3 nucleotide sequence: TGTGCCAGCAGAAAACGACAGGGGGCTTCCACCGGGGAGCTGTTTTTT. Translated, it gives CASRKRQGASTGELFF.

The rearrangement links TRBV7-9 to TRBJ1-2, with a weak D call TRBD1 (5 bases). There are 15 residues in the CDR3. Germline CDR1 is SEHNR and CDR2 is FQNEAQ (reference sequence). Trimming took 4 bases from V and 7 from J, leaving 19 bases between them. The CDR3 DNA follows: TGTGCCAGCAGCTCCATTACTCTCGGGGCGGGTGGCTACACCTTC. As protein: CASSSITLGAGGYTF.

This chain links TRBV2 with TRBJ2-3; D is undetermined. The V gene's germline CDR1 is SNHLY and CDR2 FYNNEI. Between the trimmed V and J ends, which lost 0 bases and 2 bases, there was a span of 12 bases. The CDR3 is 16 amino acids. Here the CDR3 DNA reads TGTGCCAGCAGTGAAGCTGTCGTGTCTGCCACAGATACGCAGTATTTT. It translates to CASSEAVVSATDTQYF.

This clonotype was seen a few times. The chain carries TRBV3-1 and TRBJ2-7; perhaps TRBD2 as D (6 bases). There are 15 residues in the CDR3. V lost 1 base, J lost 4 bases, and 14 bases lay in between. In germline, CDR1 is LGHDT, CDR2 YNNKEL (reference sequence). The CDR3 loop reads CASSQAPGVGYEQYF. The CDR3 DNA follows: TGTGCCAGCAGCCAAGCCCCGGGGGTCGGTTACGAGCAGTACTTC.

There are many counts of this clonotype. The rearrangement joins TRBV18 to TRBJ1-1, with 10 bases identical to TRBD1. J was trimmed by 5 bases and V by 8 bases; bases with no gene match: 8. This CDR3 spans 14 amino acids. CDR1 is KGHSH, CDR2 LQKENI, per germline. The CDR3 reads CASSRDRGRTEAFF. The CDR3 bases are TGTGCCAGCAGCAGGGACAGGGGTAGGACTGAAGCTTTCTTT.

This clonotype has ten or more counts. CDR3 amino acids: CASSHQGYEQYF. The CDR3 nucleotides are TGTGCCAGCAGCCATCAGGGCTACGAGCAGTACTTC. The genes are TRBV14 and TRBJ2-7; TRBD1 is a possible D gene (5 bases). Germline CDR1 and CDR2: SGHDN and FVKESK. The CDR3 length is 12 residues. The V end was cut by 3 bases, the J end by 3 bases, with 6 bases between.

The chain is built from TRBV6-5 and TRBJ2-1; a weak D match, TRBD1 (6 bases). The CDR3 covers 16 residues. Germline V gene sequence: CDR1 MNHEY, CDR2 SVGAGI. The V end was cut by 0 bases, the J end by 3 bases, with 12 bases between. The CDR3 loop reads CASSYSHWTVYNEQFF. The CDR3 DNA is TGTGCCAGCAGTTACTCGCATTGGACAGTCTACAATGAGCAGTTCTTC.

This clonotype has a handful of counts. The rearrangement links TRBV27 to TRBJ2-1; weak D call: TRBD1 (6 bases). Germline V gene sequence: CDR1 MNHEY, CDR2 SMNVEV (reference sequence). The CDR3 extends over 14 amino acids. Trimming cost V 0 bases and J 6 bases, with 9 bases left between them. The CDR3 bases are TGTGCCAGCAGTTTATCGGGGGCGGTCAATGAGCAGTTCTTC. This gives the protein CASSLSGAVNEQFF.

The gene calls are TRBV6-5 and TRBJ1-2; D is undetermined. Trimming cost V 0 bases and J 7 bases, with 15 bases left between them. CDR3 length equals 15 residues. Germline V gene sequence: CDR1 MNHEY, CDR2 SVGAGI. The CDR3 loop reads CASSYSKRADAGYTF. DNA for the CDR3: TGTGCCAGCAGTTACTCGAAACGGGCTGATGCTGGCTACACCTTC.

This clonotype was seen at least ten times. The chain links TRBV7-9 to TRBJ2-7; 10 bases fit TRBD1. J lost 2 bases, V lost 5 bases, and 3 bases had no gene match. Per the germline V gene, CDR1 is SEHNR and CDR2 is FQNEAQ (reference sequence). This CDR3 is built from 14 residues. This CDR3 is CASSRGQGAYEQYF. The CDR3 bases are TGTGCCAGCAGCCGCGGACAGGGGGCCTACGAGCAGTACTTC.

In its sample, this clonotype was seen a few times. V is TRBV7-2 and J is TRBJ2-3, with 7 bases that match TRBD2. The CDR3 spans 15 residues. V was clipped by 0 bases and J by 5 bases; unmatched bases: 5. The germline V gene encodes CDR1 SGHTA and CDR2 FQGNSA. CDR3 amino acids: CASSLAAGVGDTQYF. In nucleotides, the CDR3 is TGTGCCAGCAGCTTAGCGGCGGGAGTTGGAGATACGCAGTATTTT.

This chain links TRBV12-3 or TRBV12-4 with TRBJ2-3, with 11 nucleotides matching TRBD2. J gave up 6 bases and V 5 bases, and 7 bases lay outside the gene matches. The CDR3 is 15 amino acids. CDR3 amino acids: CASSQLAGVLDTQYF. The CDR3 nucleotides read TGTGCCAGCAGTCAACTAGCGGGAGTCCTGGATACGCAGTATTTT.

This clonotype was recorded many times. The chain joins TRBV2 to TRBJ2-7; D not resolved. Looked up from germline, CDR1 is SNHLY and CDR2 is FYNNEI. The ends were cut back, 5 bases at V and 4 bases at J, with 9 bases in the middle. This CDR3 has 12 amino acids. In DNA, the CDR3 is TGTGCCAGCAGTATACAGATTTACGAGCAGTACTTC. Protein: CASSIQIYEQYF.

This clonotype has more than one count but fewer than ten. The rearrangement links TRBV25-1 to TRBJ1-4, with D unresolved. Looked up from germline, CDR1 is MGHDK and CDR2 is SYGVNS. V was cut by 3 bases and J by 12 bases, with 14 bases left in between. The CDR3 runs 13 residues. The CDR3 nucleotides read TGTGCCAGCAGTGATCCTGGACCGTCTCAACTGTTTTTT. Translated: CASSDPGPSQLFF.

The CDR3 sequence: CSVRQGTNQPQHF. The CDR3 DNA sequence: TGCAGCGTTCGGCAGGGGACCAATCAGCCCCAGCATTTT. The V gene is TRBV29-1, the J gene TRBJ1-5, with D perhaps matching TRBD1 (6 bases). Germline values: CDR1 SQVTM, CDR2 ANQGSEA. The CDR3 is made up of 13 amino acids. V was clipped by 5 bases and J by 3 bases, with 11 bases between them.

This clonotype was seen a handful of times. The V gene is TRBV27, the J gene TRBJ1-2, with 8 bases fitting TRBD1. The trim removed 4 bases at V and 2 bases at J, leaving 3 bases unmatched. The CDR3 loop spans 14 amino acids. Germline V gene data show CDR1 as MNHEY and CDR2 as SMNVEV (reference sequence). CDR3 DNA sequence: TGTGCCAGCAGTTCGGACAGGGTAAACTATGGCTACACCTTC. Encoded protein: CASSSDRVNYGYTF.

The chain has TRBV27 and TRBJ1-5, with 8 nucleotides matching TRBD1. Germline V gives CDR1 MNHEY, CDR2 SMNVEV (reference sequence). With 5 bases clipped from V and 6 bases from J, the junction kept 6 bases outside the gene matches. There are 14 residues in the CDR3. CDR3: CASSPRTGSQPQHF. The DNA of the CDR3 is TGTGCCAGCAGTCCCAGGACAGGGAGTCAGCCCCAGCATTTT.

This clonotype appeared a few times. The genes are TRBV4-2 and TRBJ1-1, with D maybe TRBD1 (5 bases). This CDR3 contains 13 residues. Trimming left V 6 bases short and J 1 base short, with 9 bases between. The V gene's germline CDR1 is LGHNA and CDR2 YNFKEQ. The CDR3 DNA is TGTGCCAGCAGGTTTGACAGGAACACTGAAGCTTTCTTT. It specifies CASRFDRNTEAFF.

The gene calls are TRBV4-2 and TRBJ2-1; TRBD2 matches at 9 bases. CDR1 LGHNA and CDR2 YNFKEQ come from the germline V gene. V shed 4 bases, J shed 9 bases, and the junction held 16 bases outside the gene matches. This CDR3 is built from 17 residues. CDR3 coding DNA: TGTGCCAGCAGCCGGACGGCGGTGCGGGGGGGCCTAGCTGAGCAGTTCTTC. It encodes CASSRTAVRGGLAEQFF.

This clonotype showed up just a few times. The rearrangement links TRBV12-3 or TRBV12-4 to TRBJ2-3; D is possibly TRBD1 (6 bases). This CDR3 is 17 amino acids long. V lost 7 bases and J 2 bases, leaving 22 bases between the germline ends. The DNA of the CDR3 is TGTGCCAGCACAATCCGGGACACGGAAAGACTCACAGATACGCAGTATTTT. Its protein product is CASTIRDTERLTDTQYF.

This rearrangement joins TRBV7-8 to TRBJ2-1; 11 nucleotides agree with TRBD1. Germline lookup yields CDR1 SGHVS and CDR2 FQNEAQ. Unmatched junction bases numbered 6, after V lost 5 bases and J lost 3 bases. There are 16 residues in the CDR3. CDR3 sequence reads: CASSPLGQGGYNEQFF. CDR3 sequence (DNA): TGTGCCAGCAGCCCCCTGGGACAGGGGGGCTACAATGAGCAGTTCTTC.

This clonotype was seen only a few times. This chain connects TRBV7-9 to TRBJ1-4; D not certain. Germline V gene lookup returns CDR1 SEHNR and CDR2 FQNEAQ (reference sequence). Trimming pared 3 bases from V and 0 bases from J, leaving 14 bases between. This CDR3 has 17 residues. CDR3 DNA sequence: TGTGCCAGCAGCTTCGGGGTAGCAAGTGCAACTAATGAAAAACTGTTTTTT. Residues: CASSFGVASATNEKLFF.

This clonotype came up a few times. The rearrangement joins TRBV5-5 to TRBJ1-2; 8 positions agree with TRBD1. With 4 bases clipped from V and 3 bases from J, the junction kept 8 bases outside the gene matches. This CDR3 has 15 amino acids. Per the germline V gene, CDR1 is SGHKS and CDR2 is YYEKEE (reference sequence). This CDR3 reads CASSIIQGADYGYTF. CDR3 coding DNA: TGTGCCAGCAGCATTATCCAGGGGGCCGACTATGGCTACACCTTC.

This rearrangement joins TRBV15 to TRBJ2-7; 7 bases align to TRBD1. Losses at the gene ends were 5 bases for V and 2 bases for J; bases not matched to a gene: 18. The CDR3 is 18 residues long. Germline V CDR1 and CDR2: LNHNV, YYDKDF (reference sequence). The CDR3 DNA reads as TGTGCCACCAGCCTAACATACCCGACGGGACAGCATACCTACGAGCAGTACTTC. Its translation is CATSLTYPTGQHTYEQYF.

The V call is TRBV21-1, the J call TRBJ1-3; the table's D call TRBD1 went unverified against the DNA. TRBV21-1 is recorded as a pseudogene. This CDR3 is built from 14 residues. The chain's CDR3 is CARDSWAGVNTIYF. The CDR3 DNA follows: TGTGCCCGCGACTCTTGGGCAGGGGTAAACACCATATATTTT.

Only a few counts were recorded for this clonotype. The CDR3: CASSSFGTETQYF. The CDR3 nucleotides read TGTGCCAGCAGCTCTTTCGGGACGGAGACCCAGTACTTC. This chain joins TRBV7-2 and TRBJ2-5; D is tentatively TRBD1 or TRBD2 (5 bases each). CDR1 is SGHTA, CDR2 FQGNSA, per germline. V was clipped by 4 bases and J by 5 bases, with 11 bases between them. The CDR3 spans 13 residues.